These 20 T cell receptor beta chains were sequenced from one sample in a study of OX40 agonist ivuxolimab in advanced cancers. Here immunoSEQ multiplex PCR was the method, and the copy in TCRdb shows in-frame clones only, minus some. This sample yields about 110,000 clones, of which around 90% are seen a single time; roughly 0.66% belongs to the top ten. This material consisted of CD4+ or CD8+ T cells sorted from blood, taken in a trial of the OX40 agonist ivuxolimab. The receptor source for this set is an adult with an advanced solid tumor such as melanoma, head and neck, liver or kidney cancer.

The CDR3 sequence: CASSQGAFNEKLFF. CDR3 nucleotides: TGTGCCAGCAGCCAGGGGGCATTTAATGAAAAACTGTTTTTT. The chain recombines TRBV6-5 with TRBJ1-4; TRBD1 matches at 8 bases. V dropped 6 bases and J dropped 4; count of bases not matched to a gene: 4. The CDR3 is 14 residues long. Germline V gene data show CDR1 as MNHEY and CDR2 as SVGAGI.

The V call is TRBV7-3, the J call TRBJ1-6; TRBD1 matches at 9 bases. J gave up 8 bases and V 5 bases, and 4 bases lay outside the gene matches. Looked up from germline, CDR1 is SGHTA and CDR2 is FQGTGA. CDR3 length: 14 residues. For the CDR3, the DNA is TGTGCCAGCAGCCGGGGACAGGGTGATTCACCCCTCCACTTT. This codes for CASSRGQGDSPLHF.

The chain uses TRBV21-1 and TRBJ1-1. TRBV21-1 is labeled a pseudogene. CDR3 size: 16 residues. The CDR3 loop reads CASSIRGPTQNTEAFF. The CDR3 nucleotides read TGTGCCAGCAGCATCAGAGGGCCTACACAGAACACTGAAGCTTTCTTT.

V is TRBV27 and J is TRBJ2-4; tentatively, D is TRBD1 or TRBD2 (5 bases each). V dropped 8 bases and J dropped 1 base, with 15 bases sitting between them. Germline loops: CDR1 MNHEY, CDR2 SMNVEV (reference sequence). This CDR3 has 15 amino acids. In DNA form, the CDR3 reads TGTGCCAGCTCCCGGGGCGCAACGGCCAAAAACATTCAGTACTTC. Protein product: CASSRGATAKNIQYF.

The V gene is TRBV2, the J gene TRBJ2-1; 10 nucleotides align to TRBD2. Per germline, CDR1 SNHLY and CDR2 FYNNEI. The V gene end was trimmed by 6 bases and the J gene end by 3 bases; junction bases not matched to a gene: 5. This CDR3 is built from 15 residues. In nucleotides, the CDR3 is TGTGCCAGCAGAGCCGGACTAGCGGACTACAATGAGCAGTTCTTC. This encodes CASRAGLADYNEQFF.

CDR3 residues: CASSYTRQDSEQYF. The CDR3 region has the DNA TGTGCCAGCAGTTACACGCGACAGGACTCCGAGCAGTACTTC. This rearrangement joins TRBV6-5 to TRBJ2-7; perhaps TRBD1 as D (6 bases). Germline CDR1 is MNHEY and CDR2 is SVGAGI. Between the trimmed V and J ends, which lost 2 bases and 6 bases, there was a span of 14 bases. The CDR3 contains 14 residues.

The chain joins TRBV19 to TRBJ1-2; D is unclear. The germline V gene has CDR1 LNHDA and CDR2 SQIVND (reference sequence). V gave up 5 bases and J gave up 0 bases, with 7 bases separating them. The CDR3 runs 13 residues. CDR3 protein: CASSRESNYGYTF. The CDR3 coding sequence is TGTGCCAGTAGTCGAGAGTCTAACTATGGCTACACCTTC.

The V gene is TRBV28, the J gene TRBJ2-3, with 8 positions matching TRBD2. This CDR3 region has 15 residues. CDR1 and CDR2 (germline): MDHEN, SYDVKM. With V trimmed by 4 bases and J by 1 base, 4 bases remained unmatched. For the CDR3, the DNA is TGTGCCAGCAGTTCGAGCGGGAGAGGCACAGATACGCAGTATTTT. This codes for CASSSSGRGTDTQYF.

V is TRBV30 and J is TRBJ2-6; D is ambiguous. V lost 4 bases and J lost 1, with 5 bases in between. CDR3 size: 13 residues. Germline CDR1 is GTSNPN and CDR2 is SVGIG (reference sequence). CDR3 loop: CAWMASGANVLTF. CDR3 nucleotide sequence: TGTGCCTGGATGGCATCTGGGGCCAACGTCCTGACTTTC.

The chain recombines TRBV6-1 with TRBJ1-2; TRBD1 matches 12 bases. This CDR3 region has 13 residues. V was clipped by 6 bases and J by 8 bases; unmatched bases: 4. The germline gives CDR1 MNHNS, CDR2 SASEGT. In DNA, the CDR3 is TGTGCCAGCAGCGGGACAGGGGGCGGAGGCTACACCTTC. Encoded protein: CASSGTGGGGYTF.

The J gene is TRBJ2-7, the V gene TRBV4-1; no clear D. The CDR3 loop spans 13 amino acids. CDR1 is MGHRA, CDR2 YSYEKL, per germline. Trimming left V 1 base short and J 1 base short, with 5 bases between. The CDR3 DNA reads as TGCGCCAGCAGCCAAGCTGAGTCCTACGAGCAGTACTTC. This sequence encodes CASSQAESYEQYF.

The V gene is TRBV5-4, the J gene TRBJ2-7; D might be TRBD1 (5 bases). This CDR3 comprises 15 residues. The germline gives CDR1 SGHNT, CDR2 YYREEE (reference sequence). The germline V and J ends were trimmed by 5 bases and 3 bases, with 18 bases remaining between them. CDR3 DNA sequence: TGTGCCAGCAGTTTGACAGCTTCTACCATCTACGAGCAGTACTTC. This translates into CASSLTASTIYEQYF.

Concerning this clone itself: This same CDR3 is encoded by further DNA sequences in the sample. This chain joins TRBV7-6 and TRBJ2-1; D is possibly TRBD1 or TRBD2 (6 bases each). The CDR3 consists of 15 residues. Germline CDR1 reads SGHVS; CDR2 reads FNYEAQ. V lost 1 base, J lost 4 bases, and 11 bases lay in between. As DNA, the CDR3 is TGTGCCAGCAGCTTAGTAGGGGGGCTATACAATGAGCAGTTCTTC. Amino acids: CASSLVGGLYNEQFF.

The chain combines TRBV6-4 with TRBJ2-1; maybe TRBD1 (6 bases). Per germline, CDR1 MRHNA and CDR2 SNTAGT. CDR3 length equals 13 residues. Trimming took off 5 bases at V and 4 bases at J, with 9 bases between the two ends. The CDR3 here is CASSRDRYNEQFF. CDR3 nucleotides: TGTGCCAGCAGTAGAGACAGGTACAATGAGCAGTTCTTC.

For this clone: Its ends do not fully match the called genes, so a read error is possible. The chain has TRBV2 and TRBJ2-7, with TRBD2 identical over 11 bases. This CDR3 has 12 residues. The germline gives CDR1 SNHLY, CDR2 FYNNEI. The CDR3 coding sequence is TGTGCCAGCAGGCACTCACTAGCGGGAGAATGTTTC. It is translated as CASRHSLAGECF.

The chain links TRBV6-6 to TRBJ1-2; D is perhaps TRBD1 (5 bases). Germline V gives CDR1 MNHNY, CDR2 SVGAGI (reference sequence). Trimming stripped 7 bases from V and 0 bases from J, with 15 bases between. This CDR3 spans 15 amino acids. The CDR3 coding sequence is TGTGCCAGCACCTATTTGGGACTTACTAACTATGGCTACACCTTC. Translating gives CASTYLGLTNYGYTF.

The chain has TRBV9 and TRBJ2-1; 11 positions match TRBD2. The CDR3 totals 15 residues. The V segment lost 0 bases and the J segment 14 bases; nucleotides outside the gene matches: 10. Germline V gene sequence: CDR1 SGDLS, CDR2 YYNGEE. The CDR3 nucleotides are TGTGCCAGCAGCGTAGGAGGTATTAGCGGGAGGGCCGAGTTCTTC. This codes for CASSVGGISGRAEFF.

J is TRBJ1-3 and V is TRBV18, with a tentative D call TRBD1 (6 bases). The V end was cut by 4 bases, the J end by 9 bases, with 19 bases between. Germline V lookup: CDR1 KGHSH, CDR2 LQKENI. This CDR3 spans 15 amino acids. The DNA for the CDR3 is TGTGCCAGCTCACGGGTTCAGGGGCCCACCGGCACCATATATTTT. This gives the protein CASSRVQGPTGTIYF.

This clone was detected once. The chain links TRBV13 to TRBJ2-7, with 9 bases that match TRBD1. This CDR3 comprises 15 residues. The trim removed 5 bases at V and 0 bases at J, leaving 5 bases unmatched. Germline loops: CDR1 PRHDT, CDR2 FYEKMQ (reference sequence). This CDR3 reads CASSPGTGISYEQYF. DNA of the CDR3: TGTGCCAGCAGCCCCGGGACAGGGATCTCCTACGAGCAGTACTTC.

This clone was seen just once. V and J are TRBV10-3 and TRBJ2-3; 11 bases align to TRBD1. The CDR3 runs to 16 residues. Germline loops: CDR1 ENHRY, CDR2 SYGVKD. J gave up 3 bases and V 6 bases, and 8 bases lay outside the gene matches. The CDR3 loop is CAIRNRDRGKTDTQYF. In DNA form, the CDR3 reads TGTGCCATCAGGAACCGGGACAGGGGGAAAACAGATACGCAGTATTTT.